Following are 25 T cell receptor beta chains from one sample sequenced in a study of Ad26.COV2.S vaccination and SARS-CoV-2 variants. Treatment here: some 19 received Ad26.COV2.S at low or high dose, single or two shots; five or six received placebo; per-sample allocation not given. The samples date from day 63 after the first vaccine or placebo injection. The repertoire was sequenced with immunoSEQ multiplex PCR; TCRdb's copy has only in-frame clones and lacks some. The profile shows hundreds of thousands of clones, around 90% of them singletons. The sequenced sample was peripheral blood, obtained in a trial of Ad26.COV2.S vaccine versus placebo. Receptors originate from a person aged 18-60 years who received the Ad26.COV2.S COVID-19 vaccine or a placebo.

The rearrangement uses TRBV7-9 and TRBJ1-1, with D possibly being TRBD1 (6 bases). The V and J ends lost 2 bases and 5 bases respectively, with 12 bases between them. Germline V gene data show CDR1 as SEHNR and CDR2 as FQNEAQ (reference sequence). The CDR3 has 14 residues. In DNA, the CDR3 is TGTGCCAGCAGCTTAATTCAGGGGAAGACTGAAGCTTTCTTT. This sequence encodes CASSLIQGKTEAFF.

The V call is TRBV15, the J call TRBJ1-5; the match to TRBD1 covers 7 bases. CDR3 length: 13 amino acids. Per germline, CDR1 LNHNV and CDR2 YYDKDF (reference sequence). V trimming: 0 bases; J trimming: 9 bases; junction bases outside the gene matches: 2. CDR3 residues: CATSREWTGPQHF. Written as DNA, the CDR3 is TGTGCCACCAGCAGAGAGTGGACAGGGCCCCAGCATTTT.

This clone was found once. The CDR3 is CASSSTTGFGELFF. The DNA of the CDR3 is TGTGCCAGCAGTTCGACGACAGGGTTCGGGGAGCTGTTTTTT. The V gene is TRBV27, the J gene TRBJ2-2; TRBD1 matches at 7 bases. Trimming cost V 4 bases and J 7 bases; bases outside gene matches: 6. CDR3 size: 14 residues. CDR1 is MNHEY and CDR2 is SMNVEV in the germline V gene (reference sequence).

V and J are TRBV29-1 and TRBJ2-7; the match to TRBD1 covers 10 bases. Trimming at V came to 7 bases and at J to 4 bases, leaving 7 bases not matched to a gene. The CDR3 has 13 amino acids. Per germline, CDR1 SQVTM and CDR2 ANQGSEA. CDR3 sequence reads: CSAGTGDRYEQYF. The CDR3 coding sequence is TGCAGCGCCGGGACAGGGGATCGATACGAGCAGTACTTC.

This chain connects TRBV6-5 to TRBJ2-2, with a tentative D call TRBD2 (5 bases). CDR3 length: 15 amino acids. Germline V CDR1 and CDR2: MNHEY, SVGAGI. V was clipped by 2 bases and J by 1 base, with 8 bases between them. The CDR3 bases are TGTGCCAGCAGTTACCTGCGGGTGAACACCGGGGAGCTGTTTTTT. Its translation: CASSYLRVNTGELFF.

CDR3 DNA: TGTGCCAGCAGCAGGAGCTCTGGAAACACCATATATTTT. Protein: CASSRSSGNTIYF. V and J are TRBV11-3 and TRBJ1-3, with D unresolved. CDR1 and CDR2 (germline): SGHNT, YENEEA. V lost 5 bases and J 0 bases, leaving 5 bases between the germline ends. There are 13 residues in the CDR3.

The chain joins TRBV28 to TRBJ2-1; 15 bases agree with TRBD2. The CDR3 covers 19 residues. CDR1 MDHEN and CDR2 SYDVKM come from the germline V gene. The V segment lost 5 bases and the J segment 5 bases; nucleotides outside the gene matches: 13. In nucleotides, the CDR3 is TGTGCCAGCAGTCCGGGACTAGCGGGAGGCCAGCGGGGCAACAATGAGCAGTTCTTC. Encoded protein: CASSPGLAGGQRGNNEQFF.

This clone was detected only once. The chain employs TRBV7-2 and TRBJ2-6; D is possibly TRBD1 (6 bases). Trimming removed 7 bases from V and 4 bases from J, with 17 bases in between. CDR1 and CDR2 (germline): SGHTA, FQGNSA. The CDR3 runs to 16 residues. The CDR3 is CASTAYPGAGANVLTF. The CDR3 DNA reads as TGTGCCAGCACAGCTTACCCAGGGGCCGGGGCCAACGTCCTGACTTTC.

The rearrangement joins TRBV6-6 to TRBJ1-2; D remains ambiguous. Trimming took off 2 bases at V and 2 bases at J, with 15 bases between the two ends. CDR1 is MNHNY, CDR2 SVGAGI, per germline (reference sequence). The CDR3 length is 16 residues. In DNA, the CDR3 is TGTGCCAGCAGTTACGGGCAGGTGATCCCAAACTATGGCTACACCTTC. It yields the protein CASSYGQVIPNYGYTF.

CDR3: CAWTVPTSGRADTQYF. CDR3 DNA sequence: TGTGCCTGGACCGTCCCCACTAGCGGGAGGGCAGATACGCAGTATTTT. This chain connects TRBV30 to TRBJ2-3; the match to TRBD2 covers 13 bases. In germline, CDR1 is GTSNPN, CDR2 SVGIG (reference sequence). The V gene end was trimmed by 4 bases and the J gene end by 4 bases; junction bases not matched to a gene: 8. The CDR3 totals 16 residues.

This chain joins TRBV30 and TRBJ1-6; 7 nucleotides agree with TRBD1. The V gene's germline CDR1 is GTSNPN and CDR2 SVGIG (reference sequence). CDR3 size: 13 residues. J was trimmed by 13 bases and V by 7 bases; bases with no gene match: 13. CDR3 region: CASRGTARRPLHF. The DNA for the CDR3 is TGTGCCTCAAGGGGGACAGCGCGGCGCCCCCTCCACTTT.

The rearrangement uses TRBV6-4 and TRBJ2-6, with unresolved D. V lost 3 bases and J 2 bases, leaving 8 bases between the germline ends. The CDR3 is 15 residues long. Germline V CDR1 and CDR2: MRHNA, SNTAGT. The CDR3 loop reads CASSEGTTGANVLTF. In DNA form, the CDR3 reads TGTGCCAGCAGTGAAGGAACAACTGGGGCCAACGTCCTGACTTTC.

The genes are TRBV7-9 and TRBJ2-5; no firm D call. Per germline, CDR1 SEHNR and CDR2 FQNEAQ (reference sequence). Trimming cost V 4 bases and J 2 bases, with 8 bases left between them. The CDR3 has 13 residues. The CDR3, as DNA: TGTGCCAGCAGCTCGGTCCTGCAAGAGACCCAGTACTTC. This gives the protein CASSSVLQETQYF. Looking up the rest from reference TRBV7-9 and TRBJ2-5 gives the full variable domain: DTGVSQNPRHKITKRGQNVTFRCDPISEHNRLYWYRQTLGQGPEFLTYFQNEAQLEKSRLLSDRFSAERPKGSFSTLEIQRTEQGDSAMYLCASSSVLQETQYFGPGTRLLVL.

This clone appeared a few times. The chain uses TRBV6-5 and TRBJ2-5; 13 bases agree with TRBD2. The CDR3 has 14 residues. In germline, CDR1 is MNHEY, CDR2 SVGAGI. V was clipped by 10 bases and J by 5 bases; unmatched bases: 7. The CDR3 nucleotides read TGTGCCACAAGGACTAGCGGGAGCGGGGAGACCCAGTACTTC. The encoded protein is CATRTSGSGETQYF.

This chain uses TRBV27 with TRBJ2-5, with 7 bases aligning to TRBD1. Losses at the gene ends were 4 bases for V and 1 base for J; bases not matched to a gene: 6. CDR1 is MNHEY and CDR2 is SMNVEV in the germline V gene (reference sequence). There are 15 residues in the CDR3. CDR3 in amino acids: CASSYTGTAQETQYF. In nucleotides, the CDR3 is TGTGCCAGCAGTTACACCGGGACAGCCCAAGAGACCCAGTACTTC.

The CDR3 reads CASSPQSGELYNEQFF. In DNA, the CDR3 is TGTGCCAGTAGTCCTCAGAGCGGAGAGCTCTACAATGAGCAGTTCTTC. V gene TRBV19 combines with J gene TRBJ2-1; D may be TRBD2 (5 bases). V was pared by 5 bases and J by 3 bases, with 17 bases between. This CDR3 is 16 amino acids long. CDR1 is LNHDA and CDR2 is SQIVND in the germline V gene (reference sequence).

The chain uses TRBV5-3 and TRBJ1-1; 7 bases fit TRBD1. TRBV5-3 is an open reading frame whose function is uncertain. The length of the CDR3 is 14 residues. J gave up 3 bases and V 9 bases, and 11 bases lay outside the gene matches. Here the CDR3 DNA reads TGTGCCACCCCACCAGGGGGGCAACACACTGAAGCTTTCTTT. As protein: CATPPGGQHTEAFF.

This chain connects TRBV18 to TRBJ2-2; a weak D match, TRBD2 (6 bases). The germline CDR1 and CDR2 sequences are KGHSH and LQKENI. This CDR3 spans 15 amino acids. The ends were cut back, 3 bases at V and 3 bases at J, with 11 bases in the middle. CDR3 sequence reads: CASSPRERDTGELFF. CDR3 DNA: TGTGCCAGCTCACCCCGGGAGAGGGACACCGGGGAGCTGTTTTTT.

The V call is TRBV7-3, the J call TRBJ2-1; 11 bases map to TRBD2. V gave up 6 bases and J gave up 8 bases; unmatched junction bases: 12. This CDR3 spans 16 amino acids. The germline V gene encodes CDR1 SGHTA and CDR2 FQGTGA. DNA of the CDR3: TGTGCCAGCAGTCAACTAGCGGGAGCTGGCTGGGATGAGCAGTTCTTC. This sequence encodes CASSQLAGAGWDEQFF.

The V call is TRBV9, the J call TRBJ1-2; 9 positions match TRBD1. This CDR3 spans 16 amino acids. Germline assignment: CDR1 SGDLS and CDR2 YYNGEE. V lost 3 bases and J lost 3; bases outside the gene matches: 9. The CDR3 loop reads CASSDGTGFGYYGYTF. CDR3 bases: TGTGCCAGCAGCGACGGGACAGGGTTTGGTTACTATGGCTACACCTTC.

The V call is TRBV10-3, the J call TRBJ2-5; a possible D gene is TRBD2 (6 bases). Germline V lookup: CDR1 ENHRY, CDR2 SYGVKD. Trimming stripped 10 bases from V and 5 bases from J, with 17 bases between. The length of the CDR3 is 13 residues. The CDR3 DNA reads TGTGCCACGTCACTTGGGGCGGGGGAGACCCAGTACTTC. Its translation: CATSLGAGETQYF.

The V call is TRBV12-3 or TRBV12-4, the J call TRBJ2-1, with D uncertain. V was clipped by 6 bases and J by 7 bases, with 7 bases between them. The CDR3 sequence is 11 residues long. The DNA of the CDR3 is TGTGCCAGCAGCCCGATGAATGAGCAGTTCTTC. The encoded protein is CASSPMNEQFF.

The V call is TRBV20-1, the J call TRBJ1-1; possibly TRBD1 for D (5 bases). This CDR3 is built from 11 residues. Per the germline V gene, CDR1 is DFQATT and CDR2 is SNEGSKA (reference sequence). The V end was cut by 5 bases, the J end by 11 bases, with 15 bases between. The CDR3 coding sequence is TGCAGTGCTCGGACAACCCAGCTCGCTTTCTTT. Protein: CSARTTQLAFF.

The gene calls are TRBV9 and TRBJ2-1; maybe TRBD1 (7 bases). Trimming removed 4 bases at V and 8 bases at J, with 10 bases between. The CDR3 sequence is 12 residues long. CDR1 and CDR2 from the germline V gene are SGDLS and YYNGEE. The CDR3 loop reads CASSQGGDEQFF. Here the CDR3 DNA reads TGTGCCAGCAGCCAGGGGGGCGATGAGCAGTTCTTC.

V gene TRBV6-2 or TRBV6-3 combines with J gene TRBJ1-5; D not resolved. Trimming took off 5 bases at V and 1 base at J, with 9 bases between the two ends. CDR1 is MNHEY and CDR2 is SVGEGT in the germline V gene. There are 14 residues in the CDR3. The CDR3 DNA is TGTGCCAGCAGTCCGAGGTCCAGCAATCAGCCCCAGCATTTT. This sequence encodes CASSPRSSNQPQHF.